The entry below gives a single T cell receptor (beta chain) sequence along with its context. Its antigen remains unknown. These data belong to a study of cytomegalovirus exposure and HLA in healthy donors. The study, taken as a whole, reports: Common viral pathogens seemed, in a later analysis, to connect with several of the most significant clusters. Later analysis showed TCR association rates varying by HLA locus, highest for DRB1 and lowest for HLA-C.

PCR employed 60 Vbeta and 13 Jbeta primers. TCRdb's copy holds only in-frame clones and misses some; the assay was immunoSEQ multiplex PCR. The sample records 60,000 to 75,000 clones, 75% to 80% being singletons. J lost 6 bases, V lost 6 bases, and 11 bases had no gene match. The CDR3 is 15 residues long. Germline V gene sequence: CDR1 SNHLY, CDR2 FYNNEI. The receptor was isolated from a man between 18 and 29 years old in good health and CMV-seropositive. V and J are TRBV2 and TRBJ1-5, with 7 bases lining up with TRBD1. The sample taken for sequencing was PBMCs. For the CDR3, the DNA is TGTGCCAGCAGCGTTGACCAGGGGGGTATTCAGCCCCAGCATTTT. As protein: CASSVDQGGIQPQHF.